This T cell receptor (beta chain) was sequenced in a study of cytomegalovirus exposure and HLA in healthy donors (dated by TCRdb to about 2017). For context, the study as a whole: In an earlier analysis of some 550 of the donors, about 270 Gb of sequence data and 117 million unique TCR beta sequences from 180 million or so T cells were reported. An early release that covered some 630 HLA-typed donors contained approximately 320 gigabases of sequencing data and about 93 million unique TCR sequences. The genetic ancestry cluster associated with self-reported Caucasian donors included 70% to 85% of the roughly 400 genotyped donors. The study was designed to test whether signatures of past pathogen exposure could be identified by cataloging public T cell receptors. The study profiled the T cell repertoires of under 700 subjects by immunosequencing and related them to cytomegalovirus serostatus. In addition to the first cohort of 666 subjects, a separate validation cohort of 120 different subjects was used. To predict cytomegalovirus infection status, the study combined high-throughput TCR immunosequencing, statistical association of individual TCRs with disease status, and machine learning. A later analysis re-analyzed previously published TCR beta repertoires from roughly 690 donors and added high-resolution HLA genotyping to study TCR occurrence patterns. Rather than drawing on any new phenotypic data, the later analysis identified candidate immune exposures from TCR beta sequences and the way those sequences occurred across donors. To decide whether each TCR beta V gene segment behaved as functional or pseudogenic, an earlier analysis of some 600 of the donors relied on high-throughput TCR beta sequencing. Donor age, sex, ethnicity and CMV serostatus were compiled together with the repertoire data. Genome-wide SNP genotypes for about 65% of the roughly 670 donors were used in a later genetic analysis, which treated that subset as a discovery cohort. Every discovery cohort repertoire had been produced on one sequencing platform. Both class I and class II loci were covered by HLA typing, at four-digit resolution. The number of donors typed differed by locus, with about 629-630 for A, B, C, DRB1 and DQB1, around 500 for DQA1, some 570 for DPA1, and 450 to 480 for DPB1. Because of strong linkage in the cohort, 5 or 6 DR-DQ haplotypes were treated as single units for association and clustering. Among roughly 400 genotyped donors of the cohort, an average of about 240,000 unique TCR beta nucleotide sequences were sequenced per donor, about a sixth of them non-productive. Study-wide findings and limitations: In an earlier analysis of over 550 of the donors, most TCR beta V segments were observed in productive rearrangements about 87% or about 30% of the time, broadly matching IMGT annotations. In a later genetic analysis, a missense DCLRE1C variant was associated with V-gene and J-gene trimming of TCR beta chains, and the association was replicated in an independent cohort. Correlated functional status among segregating V segments might be attributable to linkage disequilibrium, but an unknown experimental factor could not be ruled out. In the study, some 160 TCR beta chains were listed as associated with cytomegalovirus. A cluster of highly shared sequence variants was judged likely to represent a technical artifact of the sequencing pipeline. The only immune exposure information available for the cohort was CMV serostatus. At a false discovery rate of 0.05, a later analysis linked around 17,000 TCR beta sequences to specific HLA alleles. Across donors, most TCR sequences were observed very rarely, whereas some public TCRs were present in many individuals. Because HLA typing was missing for some donors at each locus, association tests included only the typed subset. A later analysis found that TCR association rates varied across HLA loci, with DRB1 alleles showing the most associated TCRs and HLA-C alleles the fewest. In this cohort, only TCR beta chains were sequenced, and detectable features were limited by the absence of alpha or paired-chain data. Compared with the roughly 670-donor mean, donors in an Asian-associated ancestry cluster had fewer N-insertions in productive TCRs, according to a later genetic analysis. According to the authors, the approach could potentially be generalized to other disease states and immunological phenotypes. A further reported finding was that TCR beta sequences accurately predicted the HLA-A and HLA-B alleles for most subjects in the first cohort. In a later analysis, several top co-occurrence clusters were reported to appear linked to parvovirus B19, influenza, CMV and Epstein-Barr virus. Most CMV-associated TCR beta chains appeared to be HLA-restricted in a later analysis, and the HLA associations seemed to be driven largely by CMV exposure. In vitro tests confirmed that a few of the cytomegalovirus-associated TCR beta chains recognize cytomegalovirus antigens. Because counts were too low, about 18 rarely observed V segments, including chromosome 9 orphons, were excluded from the earlier analysis of 587 of the donors. Assigning TCR associations to individual alleles was difficult when HLA alleles, especially DR and DQ, strongly co-occurred. Sequencing depth was assumed to be roughly uniform across donors in the presence/absence analyses, though that assumption may not hold. In a later analysis, HLA-associated TCR beta chains were found to be more clonally expanded and to have lower generation probabilities than equally common non-associated chains. The classifier was reported to diagnose cytomegalovirus status with high specificity and sensitivity in both the original and validation cohorts.

The method behind the library was the immunoSEQ multiplex PCR assay. The multiplex PCR relied on a mix of 60 forward primers for TCR Vbeta segments and 13 reverse primers for TCR Jbeta segments. A multiplex PCR assay on genomic DNA amplified the CDR3 region of rearranged TCR beta genes. The amplified TCR beta libraries were sequenced on the Illumina HiSeq System as 87-base-pair reads. On the authors' methods: Across the 670 or so repertoires, a later analysis counted approximately 75 million unique TCR beta chains, roughly 11 million of which were shared by at least two donors. A nearest-neighbor algorithm error-corrected the raw reads and collapsed the reads into unique sequences, merging closely related sequences to remove PCR and sequencing errors. V, D and J gene segments were assigned by aligning CDR3 sequences to IMGT reference sequences. For a sequence to be retained, a match of at least six nucleotides to both a V gene segment and a J gene segment was required. Rearrangements were classified as productive when the CDR3 lacked stop codons and remained in frame with V and J, and all other rearrangements were classified as non-productive. Following IMGT convention, CDR3 was defined as the stretch from the second conserved V-encoded cysteine to the conserved J-encoded phenylalanine. The earlier analysis of 587 of the donors excluded sequences that lacked an unambiguous match to a single V gene segment. An earlier analysis of just under 600 of the donors called V segments functional above 56.7% productive rearrangements and segregating when the between-donor standard deviation exceeded 5%. A statistical classification framework was built for diagnosing cytomegalovirus status from the catalog of TCR beta chain sequences. A later analysis assigned V and J genes by comparing TCR nucleotide sequences with IMGT/GENE-DB human TR gene sequences. In a later analysis, CDR3 sequences and most-parsimonious VDJ recombination scenarios were assigned using the TCRdist pipeline. A later analysis defined each TCR beta chain by its CDR3 amino acid sequence plus V-gene family, and excluded reads lacking a unique V-gene family. To address suspected cross-contamination and a sequencing artifact, a later analysis removed a few hundred highly shared, low-generation-probability nucleotide sequences. A later analysis calculated a clonal expansion index for each public chain from normalized within-repertoire ranks of inferred template counts. A later analysis computed generation probabilities with a VDJ recombination model fitted to out-of-frame rearrangements, and checked the results against IGoR. A later analysis scored TCR-TCR, TCR-HLA and TCR-CMV co-occurrence with hypergeometric tests, applying a repertoire-size bias correction to TCR pairs. To estimate false discovery rates, a later analysis permuted the HLA or CMV assignments 20 times. In a later analysis, co-occurring TCRs were grouped using DBSCAN, and TCRdist sequence similarity was added for clustering within HLA-allele-positive subsets. Repertoires with fewer than 30,000 or more than 120,000 public chains were left out of co-occurrence clustering, as were a handful of repertoires with anomalous nucleotide sharing. TCRdb mirrors the immuneACCESS table, restricted to in-frame sequences. Some clones are absent from its copies; in checked studies, under half trace to an unresolved V gene, and the reason for the others is unknown. The DNA gave D and trimming, while V, J and clone size come from that table. The sample data list about 140,000 clones, and 88% of these were observed just once. The top ten clones comprise roughly 0.5% of the sample.

The cohort comprised 670 or so healthy bone marrow donors. Cohort members were all nominally healthy when sampled, although unrecorded immune exposures were likely present. The donor tested CMV seronegative and was one of the 352 seronegative cohort members. Each donor provided a peripheral blood sample, and peripheral blood mononuclear cells were used for TCR beta sequencing. The Qiagen DNeasy Blood Extraction Kit was used to extract genomic DNA from the blood cell samples. Concerning this clone: The specificity of this receptor is unknown. No much larger clone is present one base from it, and per-base qualities are unavailable.

Sequenced sample: PBMCs. The origin of this receptor is a middle-aged woman in good health and CMV-seronegative.

CDR3 protein: CASRDSGTGSDNEQFF. In nucleotides, the sequence is TGCGCCAGCAGAGACTCAGGGACAGGGTCGGACAATGAGCAGTTCTTC. This receptor chain uses TRBV5-1 and TRBJ2-1; 9 central nucleotides agree with TRBD1. V trim: 5 bases; J trim: 5 bases; unmatched bases: 11. The CDR3 numbers 16 residues from cysteine through phenylalanine. This entry keeps only the CDR3 DNA: 48 bases, framed from base 1. In the germline V gene, CDR1 corresponds to SGHRS and CDR2 to YFSETQ.